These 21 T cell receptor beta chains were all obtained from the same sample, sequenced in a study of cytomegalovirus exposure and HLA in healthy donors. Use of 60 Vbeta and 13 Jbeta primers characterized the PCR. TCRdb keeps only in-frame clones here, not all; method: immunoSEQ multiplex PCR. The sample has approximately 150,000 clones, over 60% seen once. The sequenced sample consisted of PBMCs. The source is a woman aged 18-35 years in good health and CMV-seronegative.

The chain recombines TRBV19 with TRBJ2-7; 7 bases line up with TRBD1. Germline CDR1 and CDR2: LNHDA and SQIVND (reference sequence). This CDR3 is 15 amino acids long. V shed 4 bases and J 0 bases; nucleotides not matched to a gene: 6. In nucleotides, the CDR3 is TGTGCCAGTAGTAAGGGGGCCCCTGTCTCCTACGAGCAGTACTTC. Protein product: CASSKGAPVSYEQYF. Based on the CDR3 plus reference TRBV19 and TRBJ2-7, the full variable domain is DGGITQSPKYLFRKEGQNVTLSCEQNLNHDAMYWYRQDPGQGLRLIYYSQIVNDFQKGDIAEGYSVSREKKESFPLTVTSAQKNPTAFYLCASSKGAPVSYEQYFGPGTRLTVT.

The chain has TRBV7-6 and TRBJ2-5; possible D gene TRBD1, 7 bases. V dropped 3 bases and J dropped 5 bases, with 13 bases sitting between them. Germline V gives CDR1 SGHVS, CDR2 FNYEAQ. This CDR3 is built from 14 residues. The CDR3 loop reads CASSFSRGVETQYF. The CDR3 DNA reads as TGTGCCAGCAGCTTTTCCAGGGGGGTTGAGACCCAGTACTTC.

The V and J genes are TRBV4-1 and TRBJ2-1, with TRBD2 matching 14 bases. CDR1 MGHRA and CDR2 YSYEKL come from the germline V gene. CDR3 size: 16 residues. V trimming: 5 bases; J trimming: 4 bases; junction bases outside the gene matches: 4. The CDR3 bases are TGCGCCAGCAGCTCGGGACTAGCGGGAGAATACAATGAGCAGTTCTTC. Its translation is CASSSGLAGEYNEQFF.

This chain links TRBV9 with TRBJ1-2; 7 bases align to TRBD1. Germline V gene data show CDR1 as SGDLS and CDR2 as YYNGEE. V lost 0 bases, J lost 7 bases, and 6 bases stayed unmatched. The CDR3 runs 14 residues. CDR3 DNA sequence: TGTGCCAGCAGCGTAGGATCAACAGGGGCTGGCTACACCTTC. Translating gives CASSVGSTGAGYTF. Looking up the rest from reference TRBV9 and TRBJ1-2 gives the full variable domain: DSGVTQTPKHLITATGQRVTLRCSPRSGDLSVYWYQQSLDQGLQFLIQYYNGEERAKGNILERFSAQQFPDLHSELNLSSLELGDSALYFCASSVGSTGAGYTFGSGTRLTVV.

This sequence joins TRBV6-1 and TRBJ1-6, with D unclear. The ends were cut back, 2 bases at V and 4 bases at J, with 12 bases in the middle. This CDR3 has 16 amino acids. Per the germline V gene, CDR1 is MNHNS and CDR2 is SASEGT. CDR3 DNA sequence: TGTGCCAGCAGTGAAACCTTGCCGGAGTATAATTCACCCCTCCACTTT. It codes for CASSETLPEYNSPLHF.

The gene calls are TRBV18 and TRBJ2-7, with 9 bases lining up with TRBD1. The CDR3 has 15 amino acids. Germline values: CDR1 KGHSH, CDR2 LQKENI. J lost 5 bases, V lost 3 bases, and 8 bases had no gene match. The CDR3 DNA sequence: TGTGCCAGCTCACCCCGGGGGACAGGGATGAACGAGCAGTACTTC. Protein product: CASSPRGTGMNEQYF.

The CDR3, as DNA: TGTGCCAGCAGGGGGCGGGGCTCCTACAATGAGCAGTTCTTC. Translating it yields CASRGRGSYNEQFF. This chain connects TRBV28 to TRBJ2-1, with TRBD2 as a possible D gene (6 bases). Germline V gene sequence: CDR1 MDHEN, CDR2 SYDVKM. V dropped 6 bases and J dropped 0 bases, with 9 bases sitting between them. The CDR3 loop spans 14 amino acids.

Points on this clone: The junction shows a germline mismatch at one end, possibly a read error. The CDR3 DNA follows: TGTGCTAGCAGCCTGGGACTAGCGGGGGTCCAAGAGACCCAGTACTTC. Translated: CASSLGLAGVQETQYF. The V call is TRBV7-7, the J call TRBJ2-5; TRBD2 matches 14 bases. The CDR3 covers 16 residues. Per the germline V gene, CDR1 is SSHAT and CDR2 is FNYEAQ (reference sequence).

CDR3 sequence: CASSPKAGALYNEQFF. The CDR3 region has the DNA TGTGCCAGCAGCCCTAAAGCGGGAGCCCTCTACAATGAGCAGTTCTTC. The chain links TRBV4-2 to TRBJ2-1, with 8 bases lining up with TRBD2. J lost 3 bases, V lost 4 bases, and 8 bases had no gene match. The CDR3 loop spans 16 amino acids. Germline V gene lookup returns CDR1 LGHNA and CDR2 YNFKEQ.

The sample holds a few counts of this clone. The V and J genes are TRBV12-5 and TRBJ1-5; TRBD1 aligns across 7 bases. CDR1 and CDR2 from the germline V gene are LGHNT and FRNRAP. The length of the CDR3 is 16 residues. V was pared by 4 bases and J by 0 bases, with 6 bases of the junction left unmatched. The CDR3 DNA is TGTGCTAGTGGTTGGACGGGACAGAATAGCAATCAGCCCCAGCATTTT. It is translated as CASGWTGQNSNQPQHF.

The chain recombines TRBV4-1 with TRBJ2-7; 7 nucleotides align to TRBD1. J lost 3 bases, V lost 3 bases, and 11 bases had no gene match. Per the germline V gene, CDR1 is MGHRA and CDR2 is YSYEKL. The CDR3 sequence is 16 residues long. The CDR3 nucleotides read TGCGCCAGCAGCCAGGACAGAGGACAGGTTAACTACGAGCAGTACTTC. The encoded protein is CASSQDRGQVNYEQYF.

CDR3 residues: CASSFPTGYEQYF. The CDR3 nucleotides are TGTGCCAGCAGTTTCCCAACAGGCTACGAGCAGTACTTC. The chain joins TRBV25-1 to TRBJ2-7; tentative D call: TRBD1 (5 bases). V lost 5 bases, J lost 3 bases, and 11 bases lay in between. The CDR3 has 13 residues. CDR1 is MGHDK, CDR2 SYGVNS, per germline.

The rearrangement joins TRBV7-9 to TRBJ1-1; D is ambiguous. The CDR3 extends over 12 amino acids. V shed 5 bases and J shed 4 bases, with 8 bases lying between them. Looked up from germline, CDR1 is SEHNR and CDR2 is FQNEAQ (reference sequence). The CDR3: CASSTAGTEAFF. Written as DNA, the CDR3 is TGTGCCAGCAGCACCGCGGGCACTGAAGCTTTCTTT.

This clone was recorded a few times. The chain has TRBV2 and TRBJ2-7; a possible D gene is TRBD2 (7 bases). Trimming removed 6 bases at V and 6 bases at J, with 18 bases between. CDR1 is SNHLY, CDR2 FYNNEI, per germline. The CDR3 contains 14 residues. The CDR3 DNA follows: TGTGCCAGCAGCGGGGAGGGGGGCGCGGCCGAGCAGTACTTC. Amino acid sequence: CASSGEGGAAEQYF.

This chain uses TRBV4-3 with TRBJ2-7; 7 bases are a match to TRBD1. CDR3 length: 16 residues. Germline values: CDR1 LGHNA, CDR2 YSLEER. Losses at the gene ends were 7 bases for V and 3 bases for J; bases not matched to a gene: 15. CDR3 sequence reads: CASKNHQRTGLYEQYV. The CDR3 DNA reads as TGCGCCAGCAAAAATCACCAACGGACAGGTCTCTACGAGCAGTACGTC.

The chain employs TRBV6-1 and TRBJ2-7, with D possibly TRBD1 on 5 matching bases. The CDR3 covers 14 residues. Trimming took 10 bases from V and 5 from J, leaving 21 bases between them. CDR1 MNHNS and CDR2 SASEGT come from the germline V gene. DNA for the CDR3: TGTGCCACACGAGTGGACACACGGTTCGACGAGCAGTACGTC. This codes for CATRVDTRFDEQYV.

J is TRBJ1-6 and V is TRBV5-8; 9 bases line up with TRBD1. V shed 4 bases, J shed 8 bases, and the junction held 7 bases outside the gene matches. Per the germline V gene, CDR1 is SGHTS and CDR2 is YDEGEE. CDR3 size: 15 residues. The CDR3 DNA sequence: TGTGCCAGCAGCCCCGGTTGGACAGGGGATTCACCCCTCCACTTT. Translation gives CASSPGWTGDSPLHF.

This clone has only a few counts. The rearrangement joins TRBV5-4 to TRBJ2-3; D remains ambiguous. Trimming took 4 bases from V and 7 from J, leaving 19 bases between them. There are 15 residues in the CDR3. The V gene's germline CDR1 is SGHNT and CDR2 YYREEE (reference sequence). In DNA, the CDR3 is TGTGCCAGCAGCCTGGTGAGCGACCAAGCAAATACGCAGTATTTT. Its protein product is CASSLVSDQANTQYF.

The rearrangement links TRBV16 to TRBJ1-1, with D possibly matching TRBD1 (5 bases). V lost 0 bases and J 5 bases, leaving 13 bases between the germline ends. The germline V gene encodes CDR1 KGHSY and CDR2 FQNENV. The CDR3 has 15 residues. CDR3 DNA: TGTGCCAGCAGCCAATCGGGGCAGGGAGGGACTGAAGCTTTCTTT. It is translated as CASSQSGQGGTEAFF.

The CDR3 loop is CASSEERELNEQFF. CDR3 coding DNA: TGCGCCAGCAGCGAGGAGCGGGAGCTCAATGAGCAGTTCTTC. This rearrangement joins TRBV5-1 to TRBJ2-1; 8 nucleotides match TRBD2. The junction had 6 bases not matched to a gene; V was cut back by 4 bases and J by 6 bases. The CDR3 runs 14 residues. Germline-derived CDR1 and CDR2 are SGHRS and YFSETQ.

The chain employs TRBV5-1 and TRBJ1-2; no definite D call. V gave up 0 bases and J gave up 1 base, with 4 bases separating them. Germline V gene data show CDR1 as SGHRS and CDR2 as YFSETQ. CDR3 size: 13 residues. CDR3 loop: CASSLADNYGYTF. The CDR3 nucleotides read TGCGCCAGCAGCTTGGCAGATAACTATGGCTACACCTTC.